These 12 T cell receptor beta chains share one sample of origin, sequenced in a study of blood T cell repertoires in COVID-19. Method: immunoSEQ multiplex PCR; TCRdb's copy keeps in-frame clones and lacks some. The sample contains some 150,000 clones, about 90% of which appear only once. The sequenced sample consisted of peripheral blood. These receptors were taken from a woman in her sixties or seventies with COVID-19, enrolled during active disease.

The chain is built from TRBV19 and TRBJ1-5, with 8 bases identical to TRBD1. There are 20 residues in the CDR3. Germline V gene lookup returns CDR1 LNHDA and CDR2 SQIVND (reference sequence). J lost 0 bases, V lost 4 bases, and 17 bases had no gene match. The CDR3 coding sequence is TGTGCCAGTAGTACGTACCTGCTAGACAGGGGCGGCTATAGCAATCAGCCCCAGCATTTT. This sequence encodes CASSTYLLDRGGYSNQPQHF.

The chain joins TRBV24-1 to TRBJ2-5, with D possibly TRBD2 on 5 matching bases. This CDR3 is built from 13 residues. CDR1 and CDR2 from the germline V gene are KGHDR and SFDVKD. Between the trimmed V and J ends, which lost 6 bases and 2 bases, there was a span of 9 bases. The CDR3 region is CATSQDFQETQYF. CDR3 nucleotides: TGTGCCACCAGTCAGGACTTTCAAGAGACCCAGTACTTC.

The CDR3 DNA reads TGTGCCAGCAGCGTAGTGGGGGCCCCCTCTGGAAACACCATATATTTT. Amino acid sequence: CASSVVGAPSGNTIYF. This chain joins TRBV9 and TRBJ1-3; the D gene is possibly TRBD1 (6 bases). Germline loops: CDR1 SGDLS, CDR2 YYNGEE. V was trimmed by 0 bases and J by 0 bases, leaving 10 bases between them. This CDR3 is built from 16 residues. Full variable domain (rest looked up from reference TRBV9 and TRBJ1-3): DSGVTQTPKHLITATGQRVTLRCSPRSGDLSVYWYQQSLDQGLQFLIQYYNGEERAKGNILERFSAQQFPDLHSELNLSSLELGDSALYFCASSVVGAPSGNTIYFGEGSWLTVV.

The genes are TRBV5-4 and TRBJ1-1; tentatively, D is TRBD1 (6 bases). Germline CDR1 and CDR2: SGHNT and YYREEE (reference sequence). The CDR3 runs to 17 residues. Trimming pared 2 bases from V and 4 bases from J, leaving 21 bases between. Here the CDR3 DNA reads TGTGCCAGCAGCTTCGGACCCGGGGCGGGGGCGGGCACTGAAGCTTTCTTT. Amino acids: CASSFGPGAGAGTEAFF.

The CDR3 sequence: CASSSRLGDRGSTGELFF. Here the CDR3 DNA reads TGTGCCAGCAGCTCACGATTGGGGGACAGGGGATCCACCGGGGAGCTGTTTTTT. The chain links TRBV7-2 to TRBJ2-2, with 10 bases lining up with TRBD1. The CDR3 consists of 18 residues. The germline V gene encodes CDR1 SGHTA and CDR2 FQGNSA. Trimming at V came to 4 bases and at J to 4 bases, leaving 12 bases not matched to a gene.

The V call is TRBV6-1, the J call TRBJ2-7; 8 bases line up with TRBD1. Germline V gene lookup returns CDR1 MNHNS and CDR2 SASEGT. The V segment lost 3 bases and the J segment 0 bases; nucleotides outside the gene matches: 4. The CDR3 spans 15 residues. The CDR3 region has the DNA TGTGCCAGCAGTGATAGGGGGACAGGCTCCTACGAGCAGTACTTC. Its translation is CASSDRGTGSYEQYF.

The chain combines TRBV24-1 with TRBJ1-1, with TRBD1 as a possible D gene (5 bases). Deletions cut 4 bases from V and 0 bases from J, with 14 bases between. The CDR3 sequence is 16 residues long. Germline CDR1 and CDR2: KGHDR and SFDVKD. CDR3 region: CATSDSRDSVNTEAFF. CDR3 nucleotide sequence: TGTGCCACCAGTGACTCCAGGGATTCGGTGAACACTGAAGCTTTCTTT.

The gene calls are TRBV9 and TRBJ2-1; 8 bases map to TRBD2. The J segment lost 7 bases and the V segment lost 0 bases, leaving 3 bases of the junction unmatched. The CDR3 is made up of 14 amino acids. Per the germline V gene, CDR1 is SGDLS and CDR2 is YYNGEE. CDR3 amino acids: CASSVGLAQNEQFF. In nucleotides, the CDR3 is TGTGCCAGCAGCGTAGGACTAGCGCAAAATGAGCAGTTCTTC.

A remark on this clone: This same CDR3 is encoded by further DNA sequences in the sample. CDR3 coding DNA: TGTGCCAGCTCACCGGCAGGGAACACTGAAGCTTTCTTT. This sequence encodes CASSPAGNTEAFF. The V gene is TRBV18, the J gene TRBJ1-1, with D hard to call. Per the germline V gene, CDR1 is KGHSH and CDR2 is LQKENI. The CDR3 is made up of 13 amino acids. Trimming pared 3 bases from V and 1 base from J, leaving 6 bases between.

The chain combines TRBV27 with TRBJ2-7; 9 bases fit TRBD1. V shed 3 bases and J 1 base; nucleotides not matched to a gene: 4. This CDR3 has 15 residues. The germline V gene has CDR1 MNHEY and CDR2 SMNVEV (reference sequence). Here the CDR3 reads CASSFGGTGSYEQYF. Here the CDR3 DNA reads TGTGCCAGCAGTTTCGGCGGGACAGGGTCCTACGAGCAGTACTTC.

V and J are TRBV9 and TRBJ2-1; perhaps TRBD2 as D (6 bases). The V gene's germline CDR1 is SGDLS and CDR2 YYNGEE. Between the trimmed V and J ends, which lost 3 bases and 5 bases, there was a span of 9 bases. The CDR3 contains 13 residues. The CDR3 region is CASSALANNEQFF. Here the CDR3 DNA reads TGTGCCAGCAGCGCCCTAGCGAACAATGAGCAGTTCTTC.

J is TRBJ2-3 and V is TRBV5-8, with 8 positions matching TRBD2. The germline CDR1 and CDR2 sequences are SGHTS and YDEGEE. This CDR3 has 14 residues. J gave up 7 bases and V 0 bases, and 4 bases lay outside the gene matches. Written as DNA, the CDR3 is TGTGCCAGCAGCTTGGGCGGGAGGATCAATACGCAGTATTTT. Protein: CASSLGGRINTQYF.